These 21 T cell receptor beta chains were sequenced from one sample in a study of CXCR3-negative and CXCR3-positive naive CD8 T cells. Findings of the study overall: Against CXCR3-negative naive cells, CXCR3-positive naive cells showed more hydrophobic TRB CDR3s.

These TCRs are of unknown antigen specificity. UMI-labeled TRB cDNA libraries were prepared by 5' RACE. TCRdb re-called the 5' RACE reads and gives one entry per CDR3 protein, without DNA. The sample table sets out approximately 90,000 distinct CDR3 sequences. What was sequenced was naive CXCR3+ CD8+ T cells from blood. Subset described: CD45RO-CCR7+CD27+CD95- naive CD8+ T cells expressing CXCR3 (TNR3+). These receptors were collected from a human donor in good health. Some clones in this sample may be carry-over from other donors' samples.

The chain employs TRBV7-9 and TRBJ1-1. This CDR3 is built from 19 residues. Germline-derived CDR1 and CDR2 are SEHNR and FQNEAQ (reference sequence). The CDR3 sequence: CASSLDSSSAGLMNTEAFF.

The chain recombines TRBV4-2 with TRBJ2-6. Germline CDR1 is LGHNA and CDR2 is YNFKEQ. The CDR3 length is 16 residues. This CDR3 is CASSQGAGTGANVLTF.

This rearrangement joins TRBV6-1 to TRBJ2-5; TCRdb's D gene call, TRBD1, goes unchecked for lack of DNA. Germline assignment: CDR1 MNHNS and CDR2 SASEGT. The CDR3 is 18 amino acids. CDR3 loop: CASSGGIVRGTGAETQYF.

The chain has TRBV14 and TRBJ1-2; the D call of TRBD1 rests on TCRdb alone, since no DNA is present to check it. This CDR3 is 14 amino acids long. CDR1 is SGHDN, CDR2 FVKESK, per germline. CDR3 loop: CASSPRDINYGYTF.

CDR3 protein: CASGAGANVLTF. The chain combines TRBV12-3 or TRBV12-4 with TRBJ2-6. The CDR3 spans 12 residues.

The chain links TRBV5-1 to TRBJ2-2; checking the TCRdb D call of TRBD1 is not possible without DNA. Germline V gives CDR1 SGHRS, CDR2 YFSETQ. There are 20 residues in the CDR3. The CDR3 spells CASTVVVSGVSPRNTGELFF. The entire variable domain, with the rest obtained from reference TRBV5-1 and TRBJ2-2, is as follows: KAGVTQTPRYLIKTRGQQVTLSCSPISGHRSVSWYQQTPGQGLQFLFEYFSETQRNKGNFPGRFSGRQFSNSRSEMNVSTLELGDSALYLCASTVVVSGVSPRNTGELFFGEGSRLTVL.

The rearrangement uses TRBV9 and TRBJ2-3. Germline V lookup: CDR1 SGDLS, CDR2 YYNGEE. CDR3 length: 13 residues. CDR3 sequence: CASSVAGLDTQYF. Combining the CDR3 with reference TRBV9 and TRBJ2-3 gives the whole variable domain DSGVTQTPKHLITATGQRVTLRCSPRSGDLSVYWYQQSLDQGLQFLIQYYNGEERAKGNILERFSAQQFPDLHSELNLSSLELGDSALYFCASSVAGLDTQYFGPGTRLTVL.

The genes are TRBV29-1 and TRBJ2-2. Germline loops: CDR1 SQVTM, CDR2 ANQGSEA. This CDR3 comprises 15 residues. This CDR3 is CSVEDLRLNTGELFF.

This sequence joins TRBV14 and TRBJ2-3. Germline V gives CDR1 SGHDN, CDR2 FVKESK. The CDR3 length is 16 residues. CDR3 sequence: CASSLTDRRVTDTQYF.

The genes are TRBV25-1 and TRBJ2-5; as DNA is missing, the TRBD1 call by TCRdb cannot be tested. This CDR3 contains 14 residues. Germline V gene data show CDR1 as MGHDK and CDR2 as SYGVNS. CDR3 residues: CASSEWDPTGTQYF.

This chain links TRBV7-9 with TRBJ2-1; lacking DNA, the TRBD2 call made by TCRdb goes unchecked. The CDR3 has 17 amino acids. Germline V gene lookup returns CDR1 SEHNR and CDR2 FQNEAQ (reference sequence). This chain's CDR3 is CASSFPDQREGYNEQFF.

The chain has TRBV20-1 and TRBJ1-1; TCRdb outputs TRBD1, but without DNA this stays unchecked. This CDR3 is 13 amino acids long. Germline loops: CDR1 DFQATT, CDR2 SNEGSKA (reference sequence). CDR3 in amino acids: CSARGQEETEAFF.

This rearrangement joins TRBV7-9 to TRBJ2-3; TCRdb proposes TRBD1, but this gene call is untestable without DNA. The CDR3 length is 16 residues. Germline CDR1 reads SEHNR; CDR2 reads FQNEAQ (reference sequence). Here the CDR3 reads CASSSPLTGSTDTQYF.

The rearrangement links TRBV29-1 to TRBJ1-5. The germline V gene encodes CDR1 SQVTM and CDR2 ANQGSEA. The CDR3 covers 12 residues. The CDR3 reads CSVEENNQAQHF.

Here the CDR3 reads CASSKRGGLNEQFF. The genes are TRBV9 and TRBJ2-1; the TRBD1 assignment by TCRdb is unverifiable without DNA. The germline V gene encodes CDR1 SGDLS and CDR2 YYNGEE. This CDR3 is built from 14 residues.

V is TRBV5-1 and J is TRBJ2-2; the D call of TRBD1 rests on TCRdb alone, since no DNA is present to check it. Germline-derived CDR1 and CDR2 are SGHRS and YFSETQ. There are 16 residues in the CDR3. This chain's CDR3 is CASSSTGGDLPGELFF.

The chain recombines TRBV5-4 with TRBJ1-1; the D gene TCRdb calls, TRBD1, cannot be checked with no DNA. Per the germline V gene, CDR1 is SGHNT and CDR2 is YYREEE (reference sequence). The CDR3 has 15 amino acids. The CDR3 loop is CASSVGPGTGTEAFF.

This chain connects TRBV20-1 to TRBJ2-1; no DNA is available, so the TRBD1 call from TCRdb remains unchecked. The CDR3 contains 15 residues. Germline-derived CDR1 and CDR2 are DFQATT and SNEGSKA (reference sequence). The CDR3 sequence is CSATGDPGGYNEQFF.

The chain joins TRBV12-3 or TRBV12-4 to TRBJ1-1; TCRdb designates TRBD1, a call that cannot be tested without DNA. The CDR3 covers 12 residues. CDR3 sequence reads: CASRSQGTEAFF.

The chain links TRBV4-3 to TRBJ2-7; TCRdb indicates TRBD2, and absent DNA this call remains unverified. CDR1 and CDR2 (germline): LGHNA, YSLEER. This CDR3 spans 16 amino acids. The CDR3 here is CASSREWPSGRYEQYF.

V is TRBV29-1 and J is TRBJ2-2. The CDR3 is made up of 17 amino acids. Germline-derived CDR1 and CDR2 are SQVTM and ANQGSEA. The CDR3 loop reads CSVFVVLRTASTGELFF.